A single sample is the source of the 11 T cell receptor beta chains below, sequenced in a study of cytomegalovirus exposure and HLA in healthy donors. It was with 60 Vbeta and 13 Jbeta primers that the PCR ran. Sequencing used immunoSEQ multiplex PCR; TCRdb keeps in-frame clones, though not all of them. The profile shows around 200,000 clones, around 80% of them singletons. Material: PBMCs. The receptor source for this set is a woman aged 40 to 49 in good health and CMV-seronegative.

V and J are TRBV6-5 and TRBJ2-7; 8 nucleotides agree with TRBD1. The junction had 10 bases not matched to a gene; V was cut back by 6 bases and J by 6 bases. CDR1 and CDR2 (germline): MNHEY, SVGAGI. This CDR3 has 14 residues. The CDR3 DNA follows: TGTGCCAGCAGCAGTCCCGGGACAGGAGTCGAGCAGTACTTC. Protein product: CASSSPGTGVEQYF.

This clone appeared once. J is TRBJ1-1 and V is TRBV27; a weak D match, TRBD1 (5 bases). The CDR3 has 14 amino acids. CDR1 is MNHEY, CDR2 SMNVEV, per germline (reference sequence). Between the trimmed V and J ends, which lost 3 bases and 0 bases, there was a span of 8 bases. CDR3 coding DNA: TGTGCCAGCAGTTTCGGGGGAATGAACACTGAAGCTTTCTTT. The encoded protein is CASSFGGMNTEAFF.

This clone was found a few times. The rearrangement joins TRBV30 to TRBJ1-1; 8 bases match TRBD1. V was pared by 4 bases and J by 8 bases, with 12 bases of the junction left unmatched. The CDR3 is 14 amino acids. CDR1 and CDR2 (germline): GTSNPN, SVGIG (reference sequence). CDR3 coding DNA: TGTGCCTGGATCCCAAACAGGGGGGTCTTCGAAGCTTTCTTT. Translation gives CAWIPNRGVFEAFF.

This chain joins TRBV4-1 and TRBJ2-5; D gene uncertain. Trimming removed 0 bases from V and 2 bases from J, with 7 bases in between. This CDR3 spans 14 amino acids. CDR1 and CDR2 from the germline V gene are MGHRA and YSYEKL. The CDR3 nucleotides read TGCGCCAGCAGCCAAGACGCCGGTCAAGAGACCCAGTACTTC. This translates into CASSQDAGQETQYF.

This CDR3 is CASSLRTGGPNEKLFF. As DNA, the CDR3 is TGTGCCAGCAGTTTAAGGACAGGGGGACCTAATGAAAAACTGTTTTTT. This rearrangement joins TRBV28 to TRBJ1-4; 10 positions match TRBD1. V was clipped by 2 bases and J by 3 bases; unmatched bases: 3. The V gene's germline CDR1 is MDHEN and CDR2 SYDVKM. The CDR3 loop spans 16 amino acids.

The chain combines TRBV18 with TRBJ2-7; D ambiguous. There are 16 residues in the CDR3. Germline V lookup: CDR1 KGHSH, CDR2 LQKENI. The V end was cut by 1 base, the J end by 4 bases, with 17 bases between. CDR3 nucleotides: TGTGCCAGCTCACCACTCCCAGGATACGGATCTTACGAGCAGTACTTC. It encodes CASSPLPGYGSYEQYF.

V gene TRBV4-3 combines with J gene TRBJ1-1, with 8 bases identical to TRBD1. Germline assignment: CDR1 LGHNA and CDR2 YSLEER. The junction had 10 bases not matched to a gene; V was cut back by 8 bases and J by 5 bases. The CDR3 length is 14 residues. CDR3: CASSRGRGRTEAFF. CDR3 DNA: TGCGCCAGCTCGAGAGGCAGGGGGCGAACTGAAGCTTTCTTT.

Only a few counts were recorded for this clone. V is TRBV4-3 and J is TRBJ2-7, with D perhaps TRBD1 (5 bases). The V gene lost 3 bases and the J gene lost 0 bases, with 12 bases spanning the gap. Germline V gene data show CDR1 as LGHNA and CDR2 as YSLEER. The CDR3 has 15 residues. The CDR3 nucleotides read TGCGCCAGCAGCCAGGTCGACAGACCCTCCTACGAGCAGTACTTC. Its translation: CASSQVDRPSYEQYF.

This rearrangement joins TRBV6-4 to TRBJ2-3; 11 nucleotides match TRBD2. The CDR3 runs 16 residues. J gave up 6 bases and V 4 bases, and 9 bases lay outside the gene matches. Germline-derived CDR1 and CDR2 are MRHNA and SNTAGT. DNA for the CDR3: TGTGCCAGCAGTGCTATTAGCGGGGGGGGCGGCGATACGCAGTATTTT. Its translation is CASSAISGGGGDTQYF.

This clone was counted once. V gene TRBV30 combines with J gene TRBJ1-5; D may be TRBD1 (5 bases). Germline V gives CDR1 GTSNPN, CDR2 SVGIG (reference sequence). The CDR3 runs 15 residues. V dropped 2 bases and J dropped 3 bases, with 14 bases sitting between them. The CDR3 sequence: CAWSPLGPSNQPQHF. CDR3 nucleotide sequence: TGTGCCTGGAGTCCCTTGGGGCCGTCCAATCAGCCCCAGCATTTT.

The V and J genes are TRBV9 and TRBJ1-2, with 12 positions matching TRBD1. The germline V gene encodes CDR1 SGDLS and CDR2 YYNGEE. V lost 4 bases and J lost 8; bases outside the gene matches: 9. The length of the CDR3 is 15 residues. CDR3 nucleotides: TGTGCCAGCAGCCGGGACAGGGGGCGCCGGGAGGGCTACACCTTC. The encoded protein is CASSRDRGRREGYTF. The full variable domain, completed using reference TRBV9 and TRBJ1-2, is DSGVTQTPKHLITATGQRVTLRCSPRSGDLSVYWYQQSLDQGLQFLIQYYNGEERAKGNILERFSAQQFPDLHSELNLSSLELGDSALYFCASSRDRGRREGYTFGSGTRLTVV.